The source of this T cell receptor (beta chain) is a study of cytomegalovirus exposure and HLA in healthy donors. Overall study results and limits: In an earlier analysis, productive rearrangement rates for most beta V segments clustered near 87% or 30%. In a later analysis, productive TCRs from donors in an Asian-associated ancestry cluster reportedly carried fewer N-insertions than the cohort mean. Trimming of TCR beta V- and J-genes showed a link, identified in a later analysis, to a missense DCLRE1C variant. Later on, an analysis tied 15,000 to 20,000 TCR beta sequences to HLA alleles at 0.05 false discovery rate.

With respect to this clone: The antigen is undetermined.

The PCR contained 60 Vbeta and 13 Jbeta primers. Profiling relied on immunoSEQ multiplex PCR, and the TCRdb table lists in-frame clones only, not all of them. The sample lists roughly 100,000 clones, 60% to 75% occurring once. The CDR3 is 15 amino acids. The germline CDR1 and CDR2 sequences are MNHEY and SVGAGI. V shed 2 bases, J shed 9 bases, and the junction held 3 bases outside the gene matches. This TCR came from a middle-aged man in good health and CMV-seropositive. The sample consisted of PBMCs. V is TRBV6-5 and J is TRBJ2-1; 14 bases align to TRBD2. The CDR3 protein is CASSYPGLAGGEQFF. CDR3 nucleotides: TGTGCCAGCAGTTACCCCGGACTAGCGGGAGGTGAGCAGTTCTTC.